This TCR beta chain was obtained from a study of cytomegalovirus exposure and HLA in healthy donors. Looked up from germline, CDR1 is MNHNS and CDR2 is SASEGT. The CDR3 sequence is 15 residues long. V lost 1 base and J 8 bases, leaving 15 bases between the germline ends. Vbeta (60) and Jbeta (13) primers were used in the PCR. Method: immunoSEQ multiplex PCR; TCRdb's copy keeps in-frame clones and lacks some. The sample yields 90,000 or so clones, 65% to 80% seen once. On this clone: No antigen is known for it.

Overall study findings and caveats: Within the data, a cluster of highly shared sequence variants was likely a sequencing artifact. There were some public TCRs occurring in many donors, but most TCR sequences were rare. The study listed about 150 cytomegalovirus-associated TCR beta chains.

The origin of this receptor is a woman aged 18-30 years in good health and CMV-seropositive. The chain joins TRBV6-1 to TRBJ2-1; TRBD2 is a possible D gene (6 bases). Sequencing used PBMCs. The CDR3 DNA sequence: TGTGCCAGCAGTGAAGGGGCGGGATGGAGTGATGAGCAGTTCTTC. It encodes CASSEGAGWSDEQFF.